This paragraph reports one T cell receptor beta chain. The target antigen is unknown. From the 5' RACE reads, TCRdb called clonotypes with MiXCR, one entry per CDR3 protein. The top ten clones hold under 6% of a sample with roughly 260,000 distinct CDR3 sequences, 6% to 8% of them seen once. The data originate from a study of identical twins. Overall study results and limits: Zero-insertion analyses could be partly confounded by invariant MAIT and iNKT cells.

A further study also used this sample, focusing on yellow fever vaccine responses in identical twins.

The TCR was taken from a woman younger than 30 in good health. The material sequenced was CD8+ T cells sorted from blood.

The CDR3 DNA sequence: TGTGCCAGCAGTTCAGGGAGAACAGGGCCCGGTGAAGCTTTCTTT. Translated, it gives CASSSGRTGPGEAFF. The rearrangement uses TRBV27 and TRBJ1-1, with D possibly matching TRBD1 (6 bases). Germline CDR1 and CDR2: MNHEY and SMNVEV (reference sequence). The CDR3 extends over 15 amino acids. The ends were cut back, 4 bases at V and 7 bases at J, with 19 bases in the middle.